Listed here are 32 T cell receptor beta chains from one sample, sequenced in a study of blood T cell repertoires in COVID-19. TCRdb's copy holds only in-frame clones and misses some; the assay was immunoSEQ multiplex PCR. The sample carries under 150,000 clones, approximately 84% recorded once. Sequencing was performed on PBMCs or T cells enriched from blood (not recorded which). The receptor set was obtained from a man in his fifties in a cohort exposed to, infected with or recovered from COVID-19 (not recorded which).

The chain has TRBV25-1 and TRBJ1-1, with D unclear. CDR1 is MGHDK and CDR2 is SYGVNS in the germline V gene. The CDR3 covers 11 residues. The V end lost 5 bases, the J end lost 8 bases, and 9 bases lay between the germline ends. The CDR3 spells CASSTGKEAFF. CDR3 DNA: TGTGCCAGCAGTACCGGGAAAGAAGCTTTCTTT.

The rearrangement uses TRBV2 and TRBJ1-1; weak D call: TRBD1 (5 bases). Germline V CDR1 and CDR2: SNHLY, FYNNEI. V was pared by 6 bases and J by 1 base, with 9 bases between. The CDR3 contains 13 residues. CDR3 DNA: TGTGCCAGCAGACAGGAAAAGAACACTGAAGCTTTCTTT. It codes for CASRQEKNTEAFF. The full variable domain, in which reference TRBV2 and TRBJ1-1 provide the parts outside the CDR3, is EPEVTQTPSHQVTQMGQEVILRCVPISNHLYFYWYRQILGQKVEFLVSFYNNEISEKSEIFDDQFSVERPDGSNFTLKIRSTKLEDSAMYFCASRQEKNTEAFFGQGTRLTVV.

Only a few counts were recorded for this clone. CDR3 protein: CASSYRVHEQFF. The CDR3 DNA is TGTGCCAGCAGCTACCGGGTCCATGAGCAGTTCTTC. This chain joins TRBV7-9 and TRBJ2-1, with D unresolved. V gave up 4 bases and J gave up 8 bases, with 9 bases separating them. Germline CDR1 SEHNR, CDR2 FQNEAQ (reference sequence). The CDR3 loop spans 12 amino acids.

The chain uses TRBV18 and TRBJ2-5; tentative D call: TRBD1 (6 bases). V was trimmed by 3 bases and J by 5 bases, leaving 22 bases between them. CDR3 length equals 17 residues. Looked up from germline, CDR1 is KGHSH and CDR2 is LQKENI. Here the CDR3 DNA reads TGTGCCAGCTCACCTTTCTCTCCGACAGGCCGGAGGGAGACCCAGTACTTC. Residues: CASSPFSPTGRRETQYF. Full variable domain (missing parts from reference TRBV18 and TRBJ2-5): NAGVMQNPRHLVRRRGQEARLRCSPMKGHSHVYWYRQLPEEGLKFMVYLQKENIIDESGMPKERFSAEFPKEGPSILRIQQVVRGDSAAYFCASSPFSPTGRRETQYFGPGTRLLVL.

The chain uses TRBV4-1 and TRBJ2-7; D is possibly TRBD2 (5 bases). Germline loops: CDR1 MGHRA, CDR2 YSYEKL. The CDR3 contains 14 residues. The V and J ends lost 3 bases and 4 bases respectively, with 13 bases between them. The CDR3 DNA is TGCGCCAGCAGCCAGGGCAGCGAGGGTTACGAGCAGTACTTC. Translation: CASSQGSEGYEQYF.

The chain carries TRBV28 and TRBJ1-2, with 9 nucleotides matching TRBD1. Germline values: CDR1 MDHEN, CDR2 SYDVKM. This CDR3 comprises 14 residues. After removal of 6 bases from V and 6 bases from J, the junction contained 8 bases not matched to a gene. CDR3 loop: CASSDPDRGHGYTF. CDR3 bases: TGTGCCAGCAGCGACCCGGACAGGGGTCATGGCTACACCTTC.

The CDR3 DNA reads TGTGCCAGCAGCCGTGGACTAGACACGGACTACAATGAGCAGTTCTTC. As protein: CASSRGLDTDYNEQFF. The chain joins TRBV5-4 to TRBJ2-1; TRBD2 agrees at 7 bases. Germline CDR1 reads SGHNT; CDR2 reads YYREEE (reference sequence). The V gene end was trimmed by 4 bases and the J gene end by 3 bases; junction bases not matched to a gene: 10. The length of the CDR3 is 16 residues.

V and J are TRBV15 and TRBJ1-2; 7 bases align to TRBD1. The J segment lost 4 bases and the V segment lost 5 bases, leaving 4 bases of the junction unmatched. Germline CDR1 and CDR2: LNHNV and YYDKDF (reference sequence). There are 13 residues in the CDR3. The CDR3 region is CATSGGQLYGYTF. The CDR3 DNA reads as TGTGCCACCAGCGGGGGACAGCTCTATGGCTACACCTTC.

The J gene is TRBJ2-7, the V gene TRBV30; D unclear. Between the trimmed V and J ends, which lost 0 bases and 4 bases, there was a span of 7 bases. Germline CDR1 reads GTSNPN; CDR2 reads SVGIG (reference sequence). The CDR3 length is 12 residues. DNA for the CDR3: TGTGCCTGGAGTGTAAACGGGTACGAGCAGTACTTC. This translates into CAWSVNGYEQYF.

The DNA of the CDR3 is TGTGCCTGGAGTGTCGGGACATTCTACGAGCAGTACTTC. This encodes CAWSVGTFYEQYF. The chain combines TRBV30 with TRBJ2-7, with a possible D match to TRBD1 (6 bases). The germline V gene encodes CDR1 GTSNPN and CDR2 SVGIG (reference sequence). This CDR3 has 13 amino acids. Between the trimmed V and J ends, which lost 0 bases and 3 bases, there was a span of 9 bases.

This chain connects TRBV21-1 to TRBJ2-7; TRBD1, the D gene given by the table, was not confirmed from the DNA. TRBV21-1 is recorded as a pseudogene. The length of the CDR3 is 15 residues. Here the CDR3 reads CASSTIRGHFYEQHF. CDR3 in DNA: TGTGCCAGCAGCACTATAAGGGGACATTTCTACGAGCAGCACTTC.

CDR3 in amino acids: CASSPAEGWGYTF. The CDR3 DNA reads as TGTGCCAGCTCACCAGCGGAGGGCTGGGGCTACACCTTC. V gene TRBV18 combines with J gene TRBJ1-2, with D uncertain. CDR3 length equals 13 residues. V lost 2 bases and J lost 8, with 12 bases in between. The germline gives CDR1 KGHSH, CDR2 LQKENI.

The rearrangement uses TRBV29-1 and TRBJ2-3, with no clear D. Germline CDR1 reads SQVTM; CDR2 reads ANQGSEA. The V gene lost 8 bases and the J gene lost 1 base, with 7 bases spanning the gap. The CDR3 has 11 residues. The DNA of the CDR3 is TGCAGCACAGTGGGCACAGATACGCAGTATTTT. Translation: CSTVGTDTQYF.

The rearrangement uses TRBV9 and TRBJ1-1; no clear D gene. From germline, CDR1 is SGDLS and CDR2 YYNGEE. The V end lost 0 bases, the J end lost 1 base, and 7 bases lay between the germline ends. This CDR3 is 14 amino acids long. The CDR3 DNA reads TGTGCCAGCAGCGTAGGCCGGTCGAACACTGAAGCTTTCTTT. Amino acids: CASSVGRSNTEAFF.

The gene calls are TRBV5-8 and TRBJ1-5; 8 positions agree with TRBD1. V gave up 3 bases and J gave up 4 bases; unmatched junction bases: 6. This CDR3 spans 15 amino acids. The germline CDR1 and CDR2 sequences are SGHTS and YDEGEE. DNA for the CDR3: TGTGCCAGCAGCTCGGGACAGGTAATGAATCAGCCCCAGCATTTT. This codes for CASSSGQVMNQPQHF.

This chain connects TRBV5-1 to TRBJ1-2; D is undetermined. The CDR3 sequence is 16 residues long. The germline CDR1 and CDR2 sequences are SGHRS and YFSETQ. Trimming cost V 1 base and J 4 bases, with 17 bases left between them. The CDR3 bases are TGCGCCAGCAGCTTGTCGGGAAGTAACCCCATCTATGGCTACACCTTC. Translating it yields CASSLSGSNPIYGYTF.

The CDR3 nucleotides are TGCGCCAGCAGCCCCGGCCCCGGGTACTACGAGCAGTACTTC. As protein: CASSPGPGYYEQYF. The chain uses TRBV4-1 and TRBJ2-7; D not resolved. V lost 4 bases to trimming and J lost 3 bases, with 13 bases between them. CDR1 MGHRA and CDR2 YSYEKL come from the germline V gene. This CDR3 is 14 amino acids long.

The chain couples TRBV7-8 to TRBJ2-7; 7 nucleotides align to TRBD2. This CDR3 region has 15 residues. Trimming cost V 1 base and J 0 bases; bases outside gene matches: 3. Germline lookup yields CDR1 SGHVS and CDR2 FQNEAQ. The CDR3 loop is CASSLGLADSYEQYF. The CDR3 nucleotides read TGTGCCAGCAGCTTAGGACTAGCAGACTCCTACGAGCAGTACTTC. Together with reference TRBV7-8 and TRBJ2-7, the CDR3 gives the full variable domain: GAGVSQSPRYKVAKRGQDVALRCDPISGHVSLFWYQQALGQGPEFLTYFQNEAQLDKSGLPSDRFFAERPEGSVSTLKIQRTQQEDSAVYLCASSLGLADSYEQYFGPGTRLTVT.

The rearrangement joins TRBV3-1 (or the pseudogene TRBV3-2) to TRBJ2-1; TRBD2 agrees at 8 bases. CDR1 and CDR2 (germline): LGHDT, YNNKEL (reference sequence). The CDR3 contains 16 residues. Trimming removed 0 bases from V and 6 bases from J; junction bases left unmatched: 7. The CDR3 DNA is TGTGCCAGCAGCCAAGAGAGGACTAGCAGTCTCAATGAGCAGTTCTTC. The encoded protein is CASSQERTSSLNEQFF.

This clone was picked up one time. CDR3 DNA: TGTGCCATCCGGGACACAAACACCGGGGAGCTGTTTTTT. Translated, it gives CAIRDTNTGELFF. The chain is built from TRBV10-3 and TRBJ2-2; D might be TRBD1 (6 bases). The CDR3 loop spans 13 amino acids. The ends were cut back, 8 bases at V and 2 bases at J, with 9 bases in the middle. The germline V gene encodes CDR1 ENHRY and CDR2 SYGVKD.

This chain connects TRBV7-9 to TRBJ2-3, with 9 bases that match TRBD1. The germline V gene encodes CDR1 SEHNR and CDR2 FQNEAQ (reference sequence). The CDR3 loop spans 16 amino acids. Germline trimming cut 7 bases from V and 4 bases from J; bases unmatched to any gene: 12. CDR3 in DNA: TGTGCCAGCAACCCCTCCGGGACAGGGATAGCAGATACGCAGTATTTT. Translated, it gives CASNPSGTGIADTQYF.

The V and J genes are TRBV30 and TRBJ1-5, with 7 bases identical to TRBD1. J was trimmed by 7 bases and V by 5 bases; bases with no gene match: 5. The length of the CDR3 is 12 residues. In germline, CDR1 is GTSNPN, CDR2 SVGIG (reference sequence). As DNA, the CDR3 is TGTGCCTGGGGGGACAGAGACCAGCCCCAGCATTTT. Translation: CAWGDRDQPQHF. Filled out from reference TRBV30 and TRBJ1-5, the complete variable domain reads SQTIHQWPATLVQPVGSPLSLECTVEGTSNPNLYWYRQAAGRGLQLLFYSVGIGQISSEVPQNLSASRPQDRQFILSSKKLLLSDSGFYLCAWGDRDQPQHFGDGTRLSIL.

This sequence joins TRBV9 and TRBJ2-1; perhaps TRBD2 as D (7 bases). Germline V gene data show CDR1 as SGDLS and CDR2 as YYNGEE. The CDR3 has 15 residues. The V end lost 2 bases, the J end lost 2 bases, and 11 bases lay between the germline ends. CDR3 region: CASSVGGQTYNEQFF. DNA for the CDR3: TGTGCCAGCAGCGTCGGGGGGCAAACCTACAATGAGCAGTTCTTC.

This clone showed up just once. The chain joins TRBV6-5 to TRBJ1-6; no reliable D call. Germline-derived CDR1 and CDR2 are MNHEY and SVGAGI. The CDR3 sequence is 15 residues long. Trimming shortened V by 5 bases and J by 7 bases, and 15 bases separated the two germline ends. The CDR3 loop is CASSRKGGKNSPLHF. The CDR3 coding sequence is TGTGCCAGCAGTCGAAAGGGAGGTAAAAATTCACCCCTCCACTTT.

As DNA, the CDR3 is TGTGCCAGCAGTTCTGACGGGATCTACGAGCAGTACTTC. It translates to CASSSDGIYEQYF. V gene TRBV2 combines with J gene TRBJ2-7; D is possibly TRBD2 (5 bases). The CDR3 totals 13 residues. Trimming pared 5 bases from V and 3 bases from J, leaving 11 bases between. Germline V gene sequence: CDR1 SNHLY, CDR2 FYNNEI.

The genes are TRBV28 and TRBJ2-5, with D possibly TRBD2 on 5 matching bases. V was pared by 6 bases and J by 2 bases, with 16 bases between. This CDR3 has 15 residues. Germline assignment: CDR1 MDHEN and CDR2 SYDVKM. CDR3 in amino acids: CASRPTGGQQETQYF. For the CDR3, the DNA is TGTGCCAGCAGACCCACGGGCGGGCAGCAAGAGACCCAGTACTTC.

The rearrangement links TRBV4-1 to TRBJ2-4; 10 nucleotides match TRBD2. The V gene's germline CDR1 is MGHRA and CDR2 YSYEKL. V shed 1 base, J shed 10 bases, and the junction held 10 bases outside the gene matches. The CDR3 loop spans 16 amino acids. For the CDR3, the DNA is TGCGCCAGCAGCCAAGCCGAGACTAGCGGGTCAAGGATTCAGTACTTC. Its translation: CASSQAETSGSRIQYF.

This clone appeared a single time. This chain joins TRBV28 and TRBJ2-7, with D hard to call. This CDR3 is 14 amino acids long. The V and J ends lost 4 bases and 0 bases respectively, with 10 bases between them. Per germline, CDR1 MDHEN and CDR2 SYDVKM. The CDR3 sequence is CASSSSSHSYEQYF. The CDR3 DNA is TGTGCCAGCAGTTCAAGTTCACACTCCTACGAGCAGTACTTC. The variable domain in full, with the rest retrieved from reference TRBV28 and TRBJ2-7, is DVKVTQSSRYLVKRTGEKVFLECVQDMDHENMFWYRQDPGLGLRLIYFSYDVKMKEKGDIPEGYSVSREKKERFSLILESASTNQTSMYLCASSSSSHSYEQYFGPGTRLTVT.

This clone was counted once. The V call is TRBV19, the J call TRBJ1-1; D not resolved. Germline assignment: CDR1 LNHDA and CDR2 SQIVND (reference sequence). Trimming removed 6 bases at V and 1 base at J, with 12 bases between. CDR3 length: 14 amino acids. The CDR3 here is CASRWVSGNTEAFF. The DNA of the CDR3 is TGTGCCAGTAGGTGGGTGAGCGGGAACACTGAAGCTTTCTTT.

The CDR3 sequence is CASSTPGQGRTEAFF. The CDR3 DNA is TGCGCCAGCAGCACTCCGGGACAGGGGAGAACTGAAGCTTTCTTT. The chain carries TRBV5-1 and TRBJ1-1; 10 bases fit TRBD1. The CDR3 has 15 amino acids. Germline V gene sequence: CDR1 SGHRS, CDR2 YFSETQ. J gave up 5 bases and V 4 bases, and 8 bases lay outside the gene matches. Drawing the rest from reference TRBV5-1 and TRBJ1-1, the complete variable domain is KAGVTQTPRYLIKTRGQQVTLSCSPISGHRSVSWYQQTPGQGLQFLFEYFSETQRNKGNFPGRFSGRQFSNSRSEMNVSTLELGDSALYLCASSTPGQGRTEAFFGQGTRLTVV.

The V call is TRBV27, the J call TRBJ2-7; TRBD1 matches at 10 bases. Germline CDR1 reads MNHEY; CDR2 reads SMNVEV (reference sequence). V lost 6 bases to trimming and J lost 6 bases; unmatched junction nucleotides: 8. The CDR3 has 14 amino acids. CDR3 DNA: TGTGCCAGCAGACTGGACAGGGGGATACGCGAGCAGTACTTC. Its protein is CASRLDRGIREQYF.

The gene calls are TRBV28 and TRBJ1-5; TRBD1 might be the D (6 bases). V shed 5 bases and J shed 4 bases, with 21 bases lying between them. This CDR3 contains 17 residues. Germline V lookup: CDR1 MDHEN, CDR2 SYDVKM. CDR3 region: CASSQYLGQTLNQPQHF. The CDR3 DNA reads TGTGCCAGCAGTCAATACCTCGGACAGACCCTGAATCAGCCCCAGCATTTT. Full variable domain (remainder filled in from reference TRBV28 and TRBJ1-5): DVKVTQSSRYLVKRTGEKVFLECVQDMDHENMFWYRQDPGLGLRLIYFSYDVKMKEKGDIPEGYSVSREKKERFSLILESASTNQTSMYLCASSQYLGQTLNQPQHFGDGTRLSIL.